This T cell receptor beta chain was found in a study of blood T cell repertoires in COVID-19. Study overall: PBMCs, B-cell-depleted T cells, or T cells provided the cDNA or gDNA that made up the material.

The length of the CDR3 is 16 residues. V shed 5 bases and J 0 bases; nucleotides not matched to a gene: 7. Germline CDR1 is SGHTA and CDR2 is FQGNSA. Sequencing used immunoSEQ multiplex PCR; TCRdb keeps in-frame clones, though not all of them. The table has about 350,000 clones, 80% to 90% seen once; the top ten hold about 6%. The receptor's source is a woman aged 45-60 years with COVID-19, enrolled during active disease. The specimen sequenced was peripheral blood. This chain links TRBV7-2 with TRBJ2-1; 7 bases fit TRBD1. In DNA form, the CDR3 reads TGTGCCAGCAGCCCTAACAGGGGCGCCTCCTACAATGAGCAGTTCTTC. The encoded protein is CASSPNRGASYNEQFF.